This T cell receptor beta chain is from a study of shared clonotypes between healthy human individuals. The overall study: Contributing individuals were a couple of females and three males aged 18 to 49.

The study separated CD4+ cells into CD45RA+ naive and CD45RA-negative memory subsets. Assay used: immunoSEQ multiplex PCR; TCRdb lists only in-frame clones, some missing. Of about 2.3 million clones detected, over 90% appear once; the ten largest clones hold under 0.45%. This CDR3 region has 16 residues. Trimming took off 5 bases at V and 0 bases at J, with 11 bases between the two ends. Germline CDR1 is ENHRY and CDR2 is SYGVKD. Notes on the study in general: Some naive CD4 clonotypes, around 4.7%, turned up in common across four donors. Exclusively blood specimens were collected; tissue repertoires likely differ.

In the case of this clone: Antigen unknown.

The receptor was isolated from a man aged 18-30 years in good health. Some clones in this sample may be carry-over from other donors' samples. The chain combines TRBV10-3 with TRBJ2-6; D remains unclear. The sequencing sample was made of naive CD4+ T cells from PBMCs. As to subset: CD45RA+ positively selected. The CDR3 region has the DNA TGTGCCATCAGTTCAGAGTATTCCTCTGGGGCCAACGTCCTGACTTTC. Residues: CAISSEYSSGANVLTF.